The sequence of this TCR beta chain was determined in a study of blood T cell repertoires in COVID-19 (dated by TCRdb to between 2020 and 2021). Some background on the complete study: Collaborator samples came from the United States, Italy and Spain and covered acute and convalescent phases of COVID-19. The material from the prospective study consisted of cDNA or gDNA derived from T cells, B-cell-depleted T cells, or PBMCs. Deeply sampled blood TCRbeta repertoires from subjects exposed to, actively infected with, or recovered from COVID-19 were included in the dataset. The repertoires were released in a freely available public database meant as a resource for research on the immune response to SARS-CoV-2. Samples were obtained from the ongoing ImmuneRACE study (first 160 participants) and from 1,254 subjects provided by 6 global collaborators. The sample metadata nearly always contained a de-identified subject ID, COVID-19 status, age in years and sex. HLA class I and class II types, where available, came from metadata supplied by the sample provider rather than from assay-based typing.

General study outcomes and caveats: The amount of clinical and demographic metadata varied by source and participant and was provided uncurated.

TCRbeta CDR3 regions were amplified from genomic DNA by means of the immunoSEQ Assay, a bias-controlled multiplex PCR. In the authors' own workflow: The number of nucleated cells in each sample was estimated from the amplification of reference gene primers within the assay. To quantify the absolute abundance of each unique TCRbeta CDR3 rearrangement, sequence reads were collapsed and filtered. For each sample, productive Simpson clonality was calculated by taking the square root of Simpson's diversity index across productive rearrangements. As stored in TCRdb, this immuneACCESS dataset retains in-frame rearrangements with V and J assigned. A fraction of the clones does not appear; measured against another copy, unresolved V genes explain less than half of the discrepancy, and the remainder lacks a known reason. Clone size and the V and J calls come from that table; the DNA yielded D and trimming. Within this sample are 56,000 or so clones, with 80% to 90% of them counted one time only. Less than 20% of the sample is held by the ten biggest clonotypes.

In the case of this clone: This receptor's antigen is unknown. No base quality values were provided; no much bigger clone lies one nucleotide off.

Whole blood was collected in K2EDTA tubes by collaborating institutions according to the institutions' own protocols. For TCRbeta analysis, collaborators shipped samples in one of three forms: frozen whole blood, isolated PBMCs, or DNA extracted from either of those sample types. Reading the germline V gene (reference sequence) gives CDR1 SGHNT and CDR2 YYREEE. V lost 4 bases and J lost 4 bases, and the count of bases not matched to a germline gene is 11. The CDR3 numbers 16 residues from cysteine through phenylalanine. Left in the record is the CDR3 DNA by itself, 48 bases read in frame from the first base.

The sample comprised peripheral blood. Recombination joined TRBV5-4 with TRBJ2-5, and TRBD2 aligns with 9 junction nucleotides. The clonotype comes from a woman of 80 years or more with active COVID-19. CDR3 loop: CASSPAGGGAAETQYF. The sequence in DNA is TGTGCCAGCAGCCCAGCTGGCGGGGGGGCCGCAGAGACCCAGTACTTC.